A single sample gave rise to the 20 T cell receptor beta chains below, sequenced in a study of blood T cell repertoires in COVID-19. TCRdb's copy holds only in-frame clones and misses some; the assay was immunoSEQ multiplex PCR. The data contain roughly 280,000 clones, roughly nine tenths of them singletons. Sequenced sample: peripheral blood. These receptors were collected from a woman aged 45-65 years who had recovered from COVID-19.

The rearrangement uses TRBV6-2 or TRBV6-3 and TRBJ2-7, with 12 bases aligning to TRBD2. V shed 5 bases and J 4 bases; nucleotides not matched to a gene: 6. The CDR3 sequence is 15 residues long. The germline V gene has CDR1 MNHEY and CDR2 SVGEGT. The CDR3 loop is CASSRTSGEEYEQYF. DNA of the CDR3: TGTGCCAGCAGTCGGACTAGCGGGGAGGAATACGAGCAGTACTTC.

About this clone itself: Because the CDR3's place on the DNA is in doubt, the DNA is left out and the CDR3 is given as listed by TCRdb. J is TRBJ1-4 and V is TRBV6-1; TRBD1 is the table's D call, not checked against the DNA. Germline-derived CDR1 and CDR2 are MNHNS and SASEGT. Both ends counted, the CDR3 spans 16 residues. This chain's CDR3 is CASSEVRARVSEKLFF.

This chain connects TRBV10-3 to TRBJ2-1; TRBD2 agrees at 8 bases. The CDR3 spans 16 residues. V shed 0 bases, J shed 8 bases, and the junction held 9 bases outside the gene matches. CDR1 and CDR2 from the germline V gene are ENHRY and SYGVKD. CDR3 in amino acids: CAISESHGGLGHEQFF. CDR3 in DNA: TGTGCCATCAGTGAGTCCCACGGGGGACTAGGGCATGAGCAGTTCTTC.

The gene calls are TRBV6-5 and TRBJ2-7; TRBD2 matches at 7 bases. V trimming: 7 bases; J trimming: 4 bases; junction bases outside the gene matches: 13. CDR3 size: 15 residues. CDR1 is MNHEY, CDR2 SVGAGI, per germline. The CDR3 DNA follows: TGTGCCAGCAAAGCGGGGCCCGGGAGCCCATACGAGCAGTACTTC. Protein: CASKAGPGSPYEQYF.

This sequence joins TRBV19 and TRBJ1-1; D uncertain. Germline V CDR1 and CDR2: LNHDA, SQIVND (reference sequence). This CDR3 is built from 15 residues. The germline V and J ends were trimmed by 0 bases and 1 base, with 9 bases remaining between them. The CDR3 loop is CASSIEEEPNTEAFF. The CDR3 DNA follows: TGTGCCAGTAGTATAGAAGAGGAGCCGAACACTGAAGCTTTCTTT.

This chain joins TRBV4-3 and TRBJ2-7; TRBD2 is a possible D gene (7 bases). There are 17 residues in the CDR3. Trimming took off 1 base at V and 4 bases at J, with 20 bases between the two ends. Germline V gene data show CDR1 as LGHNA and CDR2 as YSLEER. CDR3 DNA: TGCGCCAGCAGCCAAGGTCCCTGGGGCGGGGGCTCTTACGAGCAGTACTTC. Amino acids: CASSQGPWGGGSYEQYF.

The CDR3, as DNA: TGTGCCTGGAGTCCCCACCTTCCGGAGGAGCAGTACTTC. Its protein is CAWSPHLPEEQYF. This rearrangement joins TRBV30 to TRBJ2-7, with no clear D. Trimming pared 2 bases from V and 7 bases from J, leaving 15 bases between. This CDR3 spans 13 amino acids. The germline V gene has CDR1 GTSNPN and CDR2 SVGIG (reference sequence).

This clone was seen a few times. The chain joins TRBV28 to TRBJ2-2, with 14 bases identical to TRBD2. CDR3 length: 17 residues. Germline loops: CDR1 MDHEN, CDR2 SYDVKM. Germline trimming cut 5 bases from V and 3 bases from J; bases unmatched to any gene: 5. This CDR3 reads CASSPGTSGSHTGELFF. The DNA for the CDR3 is TGTGCCAGCAGTCCGGGGACTAGCGGGAGTCACACCGGGGAGCTGTTTTTT.

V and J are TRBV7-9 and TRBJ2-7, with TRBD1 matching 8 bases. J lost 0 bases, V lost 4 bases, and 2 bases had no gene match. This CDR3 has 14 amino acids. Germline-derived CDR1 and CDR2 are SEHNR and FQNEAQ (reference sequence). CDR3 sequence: CASSWTGFSYEQYF. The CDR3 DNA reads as TGTGCCAGCAGCTGGACAGGGTTCTCCTACGAGCAGTACTTC.

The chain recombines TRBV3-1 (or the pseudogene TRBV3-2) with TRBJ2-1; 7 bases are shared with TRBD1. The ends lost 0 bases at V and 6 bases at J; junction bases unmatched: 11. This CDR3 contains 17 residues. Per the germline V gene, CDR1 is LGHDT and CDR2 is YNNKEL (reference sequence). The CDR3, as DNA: TGTGCCAGCAGCCAAGATCCGGCAGGGGGATGGGTCAATGAGCAGTTCTTC. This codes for CASSQDPAGGWVNEQFF.

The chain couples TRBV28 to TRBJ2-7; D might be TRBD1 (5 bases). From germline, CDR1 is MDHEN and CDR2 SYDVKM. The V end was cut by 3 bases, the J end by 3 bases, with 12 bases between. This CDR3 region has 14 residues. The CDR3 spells CASSLARTNYEQYF. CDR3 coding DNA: TGTGCCAGCAGTTTGGCCAGGACAAACTACGAGCAGTACTTC. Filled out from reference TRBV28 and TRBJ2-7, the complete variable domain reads DVKVTQSSRYLVKRTGEKVFLECVQDMDHENMFWYRQDPGLGLRLIYFSYDVKMKEKGDIPEGYSVSREKKERFSLILESASTNQTSMYLCASSLARTNYEQYFGPGTRLTVT.

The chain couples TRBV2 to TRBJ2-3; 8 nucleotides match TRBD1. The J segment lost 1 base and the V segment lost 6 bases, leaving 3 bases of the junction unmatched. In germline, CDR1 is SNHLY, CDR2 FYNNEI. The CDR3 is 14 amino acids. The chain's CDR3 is CASRLTGGTDTQYF. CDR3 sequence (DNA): TGTGCCAGCAGATTGACAGGGGGCACAGATACGCAGTATTTT.

CDR3 sequence reads: CASSPRTNYGYTF. For the CDR3, the DNA is TGTGCCAGCAGCCCTAGAACTAACTATGGCTACACCTTC. V gene TRBV7-9 combines with J gene TRBJ1-2; D unresolved. From germline, CDR1 is SEHNR and CDR2 FQNEAQ (reference sequence). The V gene lost 5 bases and the J gene lost 0 bases, with 7 bases spanning the gap. This CDR3 spans 13 amino acids.

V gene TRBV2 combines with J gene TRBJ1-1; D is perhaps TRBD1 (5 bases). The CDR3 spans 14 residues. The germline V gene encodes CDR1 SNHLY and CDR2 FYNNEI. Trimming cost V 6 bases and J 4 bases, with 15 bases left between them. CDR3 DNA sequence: TGTGCCAGCAGCTTTTCAGGGTTTGGCACTGAAGCTTTCTTT. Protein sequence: CASSFSGFGTEAFF.

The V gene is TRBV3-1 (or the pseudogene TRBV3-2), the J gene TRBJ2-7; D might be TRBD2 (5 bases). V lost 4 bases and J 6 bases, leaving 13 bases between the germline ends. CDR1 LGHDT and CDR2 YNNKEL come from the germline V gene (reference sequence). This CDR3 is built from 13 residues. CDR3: CASSPLWTGEQYF. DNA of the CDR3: TGTGCCAGCAGCCCCCTCTGGACTGGCGAGCAGTACTTC.

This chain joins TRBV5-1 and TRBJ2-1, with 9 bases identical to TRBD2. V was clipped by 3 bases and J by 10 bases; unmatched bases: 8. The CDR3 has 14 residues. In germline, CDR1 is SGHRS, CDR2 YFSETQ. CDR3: CASSSSSGKGEQFF. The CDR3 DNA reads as TGCGCCAGCAGCTCCTCTAGCGGGAAAGGGGAGCAGTTCTTC.

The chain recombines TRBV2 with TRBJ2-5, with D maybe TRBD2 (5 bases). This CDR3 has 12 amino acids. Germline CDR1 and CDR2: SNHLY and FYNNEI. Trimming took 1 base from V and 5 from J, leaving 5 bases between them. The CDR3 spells CASSEGRETQYF. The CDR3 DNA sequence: TGTGCCAGCAGTGAAGGGAGGGAGACCCAGTACTTC.

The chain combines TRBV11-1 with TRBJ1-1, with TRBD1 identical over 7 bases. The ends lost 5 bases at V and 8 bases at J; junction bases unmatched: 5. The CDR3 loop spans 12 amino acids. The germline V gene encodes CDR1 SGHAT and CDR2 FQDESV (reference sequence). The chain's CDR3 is CASSTGDPEAFF. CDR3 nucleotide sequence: TGTGCCAGCAGCACAGGGGACCCCGAAGCTTTCTTT.

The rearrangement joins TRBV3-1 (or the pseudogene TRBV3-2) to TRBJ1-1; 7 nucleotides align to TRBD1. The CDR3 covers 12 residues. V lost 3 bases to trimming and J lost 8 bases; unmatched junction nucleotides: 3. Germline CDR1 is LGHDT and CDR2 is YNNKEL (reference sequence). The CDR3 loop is CASSHLQGEAFF. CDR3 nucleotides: TGTGCCAGCAGCCACCTACAGGGGGAAGCTTTCTTT.

The DNA of the CDR3 is TGTGCCAGCAGCTTGGCGGGGGGGGACGAAAAACTGTTTTTT. It specifies CASSLAGGDEKLFF. The chain employs TRBV5-5 and TRBJ1-4, with D tentatively TRBD1 (5 bases). Trimming left V 0 bases short and J 8 bases short, with 11 bases between. The CDR3 extends over 14 amino acids. Germline CDR1 reads SGHKS; CDR2 reads YYEKEE (reference sequence).